Following are 28 T cell receptor beta chains from one sample sequenced in a study of T-cell reconstitution after alpha-beta-depleted transplantation in children. Unique molecular identifiers were incorporated when the TCRbeta library was constructed. TCRdb re-called the PCR reads through MiXCR, storing one row per CDR3 protein. The repertoire holds about 150,000 distinct CDR3 sequences, with more than 8% as singletons. Sample: PBMCs, mostly from graft donor cells, taken 180 days after TCRalphabeta/CD19-depleted stem cell transplant. All receptors derive from a female patient aged 2 to 10 who had a stem cell transplant for congenital amegakaryocytic thrombocytopenia, so the T cells may come from the graft donor.

This clonotype has at least ten counts. The chain has TRBV7-9 and TRBJ2-7, with D perhaps matching TRBD2 (5 bases). CDR1 and CDR2 (germline): SEHNR, FQNEAQ (reference sequence). Trimming took off 8 bases at V and 2 bases at J, with 19 bases between the two ends. This CDR3 has 15 residues. The CDR3 sequence: CASEAEEGRTYEQYF. The CDR3 region has the DNA TGTGCCAGCGAAGCGGAGGAAGGGAGAACCTACGAGCAGTACTTC.

This clonotype was seen repeatedly, ten times or more. J is TRBJ1-2 and V is TRBV28; D unclear. Trimming shortened V by 1 base and J by 4 bases, and 13 bases separated the two germline ends. Per germline, CDR1 MDHEN and CDR2 SYDVKM. This CDR3 contains 15 residues. CDR3 DNA: TGTGCCAGCAGTTTATTAACCGGTGGATTCTATGGCTACACCTTC. It codes for CASSLLTGGFYGYTF.

This clonotype appeared many times. The J gene is TRBJ1-5, the V gene TRBV12-3 or TRBV12-4; tentative D call: TRBD1 (5 bases). CDR3 length: 12 residues. Trimming left V 7 bases short and J 9 bases short, with 13 bases between. The CDR3 is CASTGTNGPQHF. The DNA of the CDR3 is TGTGCCAGCACAGGGACGAATGGGCCCCAGCATTTT.

This clonotype was seen at least ten times. J is TRBJ1-2 and V is TRBV5-5; unclear D gene. CDR3 length: 16 residues. Germline V gives CDR1 SGHKS, CDR2 YYEKEE (reference sequence). The V gene lost 0 bases and the J gene lost 3 bases, with 15 bases spanning the gap. The CDR3 DNA follows: TGTGCCAGCAGCTTGGCCGTAGGGTCTCGGGACTATGGCTACACCTTC. Amino acids: CASSLAVGSRDYGYTF. Filled out from reference TRBV5-5 and TRBJ1-2, the complete variable domain reads DAGVTQSPTHLIKTRGQQVTLRCSPISGHKSVSWYQQVLGQGPQFIFQYYEKEERGRGNFPDRFSARQFPNYSSELNVNALLLGDSALYLCASSLAVGSRDYGYTFGSGTRLTVV.

At least ten counts were recorded for this clonotype. This sequence joins TRBV29-1 and TRBJ1-1; D perhaps matches TRBD1 (5 bases). The CDR3 runs 13 residues. Trimming shortened V by 7 bases and J by 6 bases, and 18 bases separated the two germline ends. Germline V gives CDR1 SQVTM, CDR2 ANQGSEA. As DNA, the CDR3 is TGCAGCGCTGGGAAGTCAGGGTGGGCTGAAGCTTTCTTT. Its translation is CSAGKSGWAEAFF.

This clonotype has at least ten counts. V gene TRBV7-3 combines with J gene TRBJ1-1, with D possibly matching TRBD1 (5 bases). CDR1 and CDR2 from the germline V gene are SGHTA and FQGTGA. CDR3 length: 15 amino acids. Trimming cost V 2 bases and J 0 bases, with 10 bases left between them. CDR3: CASSLFGGLNTEAFF. The CDR3 DNA reads TGTGCCAGCAGCTTATTCGGGGGACTGAACACTGAAGCTTTCTTT.

In this sample, this clonotype turned up many times. The chain couples TRBV29-1 to TRBJ2-1; 10 bases match TRBD2. The CDR3 is 13 amino acids. Germline V gene sequence: CDR1 SQVTM, CDR2 ANQGSEA. After removal of 5 bases from V and 15 bases from J, the junction contained 13 bases not matched to a gene. This CDR3 reads CSVKPPAGGSLFF. CDR3 DNA: TGCAGCGTTAAACCCCCAGCGGGAGGGTCCCTGTTCTTC.

This clonotype was seen many times. This rearrangement joins TRBV28 to TRBJ2-7; TRBD1 matches 8 bases. Germline V gives CDR1 MDHEN, CDR2 SYDVKM. V lost 3 bases, J lost 6 bases, and 4 bases stayed unmatched. This CDR3 is built from 13 residues. CDR3 sequence (DNA): TGTGCCAGCAGTTTCAGGGGGCTTAGCGAGCAGTACTTC. Translation: CASSFRGLSEQYF.

This clonotype has a count of ten or more. The rearrangement uses TRBV28 and TRBJ1-5; 7 bases align to TRBD1. CDR1 is MDHEN and CDR2 is SYDVKM in the germline V gene. There are 15 residues in the CDR3. The V and J ends lost 5 bases and 5 bases, in that order; junction bases with no gene match: 9. The CDR3 bases are TGTGCCAGCAGTGACAGGGAAAGGGGCCATCAGCCCCAGCATTTT. Its protein product is CASSDRERGHQPQHF.

This clonotype was seen at least ten times. The chain couples TRBV10-3 to TRBJ2-2, with TRBD1 matching over 10 bases. Germline-derived CDR1 and CDR2 are ENHRY and SYGVKD. The length of the CDR3 is 14 residues. The J segment lost 7 bases and the V segment lost 6 bases, leaving 5 bases of the junction unmatched. In DNA form, the CDR3 reads TGTGCCATCAGGAAAGGACAGGGGGACGGGGAGCTGTTTTTT. It translates to CAIRKGQGDGELFF.

The CDR3 DNA reads TGTGCCATCAGCCTCGGGACCTCCGCGAACACCGGGGAGCTGTTTTTT. It specifies CAISLGTSANTGELFF. The J gene is TRBJ2-2, the V gene TRBV10-3; perhaps D is TRBD1 or TRBD2 (5 bases each). The CDR3 has 16 amino acids. In germline, CDR1 is ENHRY, CDR2 SYGVKD. The V gene lost 6 bases and the J gene lost 0 bases, with 14 bases spanning the gap.

This chain links TRBV20-1 with TRBJ2-5; TRBD2 might be the D (6 bases). Trimming took off 0 bases at V and 2 bases at J, with 16 bases between the two ends. This CDR3 contains 16 residues. CDR1 is DFQATT, CDR2 SNEGSKA, per germline (reference sequence). Here the CDR3 DNA reads TGCAGTGCTAGAGATCGAATAGTGCGGGGTCAAGAGACCCAGTACTTC. Protein sequence: CSARDRIVRGQETQYF.

This clonotype was seen ten or more times. This chain joins TRBV7-6 and TRBJ1-6, with D hard to call. V was trimmed by 0 bases and J by 9 bases, leaving 18 bases between them. The germline CDR1 and CDR2 sequences are SGHVS and FNYEAQ. This CDR3 is 17 amino acids long. The CDR3 reads CASSLAPGILPLSPLHF. CDR3 DNA: TGTGCCAGCAGCTTAGCCCCTGGAATCCTTCCCCTTTCACCCCTCCACTTT.

This chain links TRBV28 with TRBJ1-5; perhaps TRBD1 as D (5 bases). Trimming removed 5 bases from V and 5 bases from J, with 13 bases in between. This CDR3 spans 14 amino acids. CDR1 and CDR2 from the germline V gene are MDHEN and SYDVKM. The CDR3 DNA reads TGTGCCAGCAGTCCTGGGTCGGGGGATCAGCCCCAGCATTTT. Translated: CASSPGSGDQPQHF.

This clonotype was counted many times. The chain couples TRBV5-1 to TRBJ2-3, with 11 bases lining up with TRBD2. The CDR3 contains 14 residues. Trimming cost V 4 bases and J 4 bases; bases outside gene matches: 2. From germline, CDR1 is SGHRS and CDR2 YFSETQ. CDR3 protein: CASSHSGGADTQYF. CDR3 coding DNA: TGCGCCAGCAGCCATAGCGGGGGGGCAGATACGCAGTATTTT.

This clonotype was seen at least ten times. The rearrangement joins TRBV3-1 to TRBJ1-6; D is unclear. V was clipped by 6 bases and J by 0 bases, with 9 bases between them. The germline CDR1 and CDR2 sequences are LGHDT and YNNKEL (reference sequence). The CDR3 sequence is 15 residues long. The CDR3 here is CASSWGSSYNSPLHF. Written as DNA, the CDR3 is TGTGCCAGCAGTTGGGGAAGCTCCTATAATTCACCCCTCCACTTT.

This clonotype was counted many times. The V call is TRBV18, the J call TRBJ2-1; TRBD1 is a possible D gene (6 bases). Germline V gene lookup returns CDR1 KGHSH and CDR2 LQKENI. V lost 6 bases and J 10 bases, leaving 13 bases between the germline ends. This CDR3 region has 12 residues. The CDR3: CASSYGQPEQFF. The CDR3 DNA is TGTGCCAGCTCGTACGGACAGCCGGAGCAGTTCTTC. Complete variable domain (other parts from reference TRBV18 and TRBJ2-1): NAGVMQNPRHLVRRRGQEARLRCSPMKGHSHVYWYRQLPEEGLKFMVYLQKENIIDESGMPKERFSAEFPKEGPSILRIQQVVRGDSAAYFCASSYGQPEQFFGPGTRLTVL.

This clonotype was seen at least ten times. V gene TRBV6-2 or TRBV6-3 combines with J gene TRBJ2-7; no definite D call. The germline gives CDR1 MNHEY, CDR2 SVGEGT. The V gene lost 7 bases and the J gene lost 2 bases, with 18 bases spanning the gap. The CDR3 length is 15 residues. The CDR3 region is CASIGLMGFTYEQYF. In DNA form, the CDR3 reads TGTGCCAGCATCGGATTAATGGGTTTCACCTACGAGCAGTACTTC.

This clonotype showed up many times. V gene TRBV2 combines with J gene TRBJ2-5, with D unresolved. The CDR3 length is 11 residues. V shed 3 bases and J shed 3 bases, with 2 bases lying between them. CDR1 is SNHLY, CDR2 FYNNEI, per germline. This chain's CDR3 is CASSEEETQYF. For the CDR3, the DNA is TGTGCCAGCAGTGAGGAAGAGACCCAGTACTTC.

This clonotype was found many times. The chain uses TRBV5-1 and TRBJ2-7; D gene ambiguous. Germline assignment: CDR1 SGHRS and CDR2 YFSETQ. This CDR3 has 13 residues. Trimming cost V 4 bases and J 9 bases, with 17 bases left between them. CDR3 coding DNA: TGCGCCAGCAGCCCGGGTGGCCTGGTGGCGCAGTACTTC. It codes for CASSPGGLVAQYF.

This clonotype was recorded at least ten times. J is TRBJ1-2 and V is TRBV5-1; 9 nucleotides match TRBD1. CDR3 length: 16 amino acids. Germline V CDR1 and CDR2: SGHRS, YFSETQ. The ends lost 4 bases at V and 2 bases at J; junction bases unmatched: 9. The CDR3 nucleotides are TGCGCCAGCAGCGCCGACAGGGGGGCTACAAACTATGGCTACACCTTC. This encodes CASSADRGATNYGYTF.

The table lists this clonotype with many counts. The chain links TRBV29-1 to TRBJ2-7; D is possibly TRBD2 (5 bases). V lost 4 bases and J 4 bases, leaving 14 bases between the germline ends. Per germline, CDR1 SQVTM and CDR2 ANQGSEA. The CDR3 is 13 amino acids. CDR3 sequence: CSVGRAGGYEQYF. The CDR3 DNA is TGCAGCGTTGGTCGGGCAGGAGGATACGAGCAGTACTTC.

This clonotype appeared many times. The V call is TRBV27, the J call TRBJ2-5; D remains ambiguous. The CDR3 spans 12 residues. The V and J ends lost 7 bases and 5 bases respectively, with 11 bases between them. Germline V CDR1 and CDR2: MNHEY, SMNVEV (reference sequence). The CDR3 bases are TGTGCCAGCAAACCGAATGGCGAGACCCAGTACTTC. The encoded protein is CASKPNGETQYF.

This chain joins TRBV20-1 and TRBJ1-5; 10 bases are a match to TRBD1. J lost 4 bases, V lost 3 bases, and 6 bases had no gene match. This CDR3 is built from 15 residues. Looked up from germline, CDR1 is DFQATT and CDR2 is SNEGSKA (reference sequence). The CDR3, as DNA: TGCAGTGCTAGTCCCGGGACAGGGGTTAATCAGCCCCAGCATTTT. Translating it yields CSASPGTGVNQPQHF.

Many counts were recorded for this clonotype. V usage is TRBV10-3 and J usage is TRBJ2-1; TRBD2 matches at 8 bases. With V trimmed by 7 bases and J by 7 bases, 12 bases remained unmatched. This CDR3 contains 15 residues. The V gene's germline CDR1 is ENHRY and CDR2 SYGVKD. The CDR3 bases are TGTGCCATCAAGGACGGGAGGGCCCTAGAGAATGAGCAGTTCTTC. Its protein product is CAIKDGRALENEQFF.

There are many counts of this clonotype. The rearrangement uses TRBV6-1 and TRBJ1-4; D call uncertain. The CDR3 runs 15 residues. Trimming shortened V by 2 bases and J by 3 bases, and 10 bases separated the two germline ends. Germline CDR1 is MNHNS and CDR2 is SASEGT. CDR3 sequence: CASSEPVSANEKLFF. The CDR3 nucleotides read TGTGCCAGCAGTGAACCAGTCTCGGCTAATGAAAAACTGTTTTTT.

The chain links TRBV20-1 to TRBJ2-3, with 8 bases matching TRBD2. CDR1 DFQATT and CDR2 SNEGSKA come from the germline V gene (reference sequence). The length of the CDR3 is 15 residues. V lost 4 bases and J lost 0; bases outside the gene matches: 6. The CDR3 sequence: CSAIWPSGSTDTQYF. CDR3 coding DNA: TGCAGTGCTATTTGGCCTAGCGGGAGCACAGATACGCAGTATTTT.

This clonotype was recorded many times. The chain joins TRBV5-1 to TRBJ2-2, with 9 positions matching TRBD2. The CDR3 extends over 16 amino acids. Germline assignment: CDR1 SGHRS and CDR2 YFSETQ. Losses at the gene ends were 4 bases for V and 4 bases for J; bases not matched to a gene: 8. The CDR3 bases are TGCGCCAGCAGCCCTCGACTAGCGGATATCACCGGGGAGCTGTTTTTT. Translation gives CASSPRLADITGELFF.